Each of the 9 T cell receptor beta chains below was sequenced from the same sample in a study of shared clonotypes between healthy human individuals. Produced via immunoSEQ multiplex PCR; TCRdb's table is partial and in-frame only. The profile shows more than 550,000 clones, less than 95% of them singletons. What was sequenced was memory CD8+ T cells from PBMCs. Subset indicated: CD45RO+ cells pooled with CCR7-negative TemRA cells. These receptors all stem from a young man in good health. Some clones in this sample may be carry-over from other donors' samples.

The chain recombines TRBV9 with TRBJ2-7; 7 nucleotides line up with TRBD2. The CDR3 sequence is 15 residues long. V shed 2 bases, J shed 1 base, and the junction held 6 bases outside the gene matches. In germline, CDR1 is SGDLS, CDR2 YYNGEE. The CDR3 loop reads CASSVASGYSYEQYF. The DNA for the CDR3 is TGTGCCAGCAGCGTGGCTAGCGGATATTCCTACGAGCAGTACTTC.

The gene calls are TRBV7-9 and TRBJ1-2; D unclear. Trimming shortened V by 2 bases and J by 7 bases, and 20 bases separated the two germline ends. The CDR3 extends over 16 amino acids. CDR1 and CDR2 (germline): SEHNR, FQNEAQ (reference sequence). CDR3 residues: CASSLFGQSPHLGYTF. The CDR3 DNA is TGTGCCAGCAGCTTATTTGGGCAGTCCCCACACCTTGGCTACACCTTC.

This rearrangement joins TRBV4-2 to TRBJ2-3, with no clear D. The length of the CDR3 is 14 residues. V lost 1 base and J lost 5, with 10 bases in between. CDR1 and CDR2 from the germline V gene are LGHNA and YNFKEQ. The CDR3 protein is CASSQARLRDTQYF. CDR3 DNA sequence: TGTGCCAGCAGCCAAGCACGACTCCGAGATACGCAGTATTTT.

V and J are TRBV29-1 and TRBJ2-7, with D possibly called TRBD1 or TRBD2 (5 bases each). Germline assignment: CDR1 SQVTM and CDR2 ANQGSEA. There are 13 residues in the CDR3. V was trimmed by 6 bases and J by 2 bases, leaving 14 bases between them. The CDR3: CSVTTGPAYEQYF. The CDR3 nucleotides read TGCAGCGTCACTACGGGACCGGCCTACGAGCAGTACTTC.

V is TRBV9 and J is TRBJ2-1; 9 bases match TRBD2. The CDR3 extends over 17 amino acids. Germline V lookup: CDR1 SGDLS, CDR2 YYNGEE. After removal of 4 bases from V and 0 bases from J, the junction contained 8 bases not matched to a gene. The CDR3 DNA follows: TGTGCCAGCAGCACCCCAGCGGGGGGTCACTCCTACAATGAGCAGTTCTTC. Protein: CASSTPAGGHSYNEQFF.

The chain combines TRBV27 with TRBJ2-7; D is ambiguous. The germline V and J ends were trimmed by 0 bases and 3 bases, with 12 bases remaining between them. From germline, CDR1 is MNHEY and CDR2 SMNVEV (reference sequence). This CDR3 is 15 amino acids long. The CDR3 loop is CASSLSSGWYYEQYF. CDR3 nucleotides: TGTGCCAGCAGTTTATCCTCTGGGTGGTACTACGAGCAGTACTTC.

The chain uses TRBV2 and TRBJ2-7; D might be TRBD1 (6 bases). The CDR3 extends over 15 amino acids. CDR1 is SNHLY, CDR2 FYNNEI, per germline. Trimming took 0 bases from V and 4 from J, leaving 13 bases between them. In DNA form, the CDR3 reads TGTGCCAGCAGTGAAGCGGGGGCCAGGTATTACGAGCAGTACTTC. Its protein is CASSEAGARYYEQYF.

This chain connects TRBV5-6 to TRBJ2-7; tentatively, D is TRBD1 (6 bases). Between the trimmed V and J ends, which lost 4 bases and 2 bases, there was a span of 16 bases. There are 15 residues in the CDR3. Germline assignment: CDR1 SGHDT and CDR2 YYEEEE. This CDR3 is CASSDTGLGPYEQYF. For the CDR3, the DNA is TGTGCCAGCAGCGACACAGGGTTGGGGCCCTACGAGCAGTACTTC.

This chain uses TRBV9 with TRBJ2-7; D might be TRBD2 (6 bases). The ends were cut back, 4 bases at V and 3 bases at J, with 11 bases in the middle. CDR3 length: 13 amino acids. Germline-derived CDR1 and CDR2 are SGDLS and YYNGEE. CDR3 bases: TGTGCCAGCAGCCCCCGGGACTTCTACGAGCAGTACTTC. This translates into CASSPRDFYEQYF.